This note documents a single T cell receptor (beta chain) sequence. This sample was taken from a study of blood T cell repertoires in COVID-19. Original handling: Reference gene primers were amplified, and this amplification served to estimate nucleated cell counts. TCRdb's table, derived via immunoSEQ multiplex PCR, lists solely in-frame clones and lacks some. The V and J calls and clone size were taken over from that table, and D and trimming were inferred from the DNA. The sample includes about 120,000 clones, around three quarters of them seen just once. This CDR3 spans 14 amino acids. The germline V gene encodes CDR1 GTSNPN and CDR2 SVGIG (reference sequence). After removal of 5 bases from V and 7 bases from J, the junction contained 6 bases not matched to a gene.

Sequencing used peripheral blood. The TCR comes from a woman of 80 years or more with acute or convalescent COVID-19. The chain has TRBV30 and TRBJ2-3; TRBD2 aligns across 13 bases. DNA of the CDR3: TGTGCCTGGGGGACTAGCGGGACGTCAAATACGCAGTATTTT. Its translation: CAWGTSGTSNTQYF.